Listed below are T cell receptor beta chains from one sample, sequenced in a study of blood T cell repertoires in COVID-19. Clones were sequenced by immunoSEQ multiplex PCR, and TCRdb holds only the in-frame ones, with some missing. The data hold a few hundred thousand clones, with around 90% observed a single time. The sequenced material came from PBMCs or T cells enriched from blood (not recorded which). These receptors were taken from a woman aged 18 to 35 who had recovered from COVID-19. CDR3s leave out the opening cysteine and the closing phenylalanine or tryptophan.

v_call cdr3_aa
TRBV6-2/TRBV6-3 ASSYSGAGLYGYT
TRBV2 ASTGFTEAF
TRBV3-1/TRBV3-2 ASSAAGSTGELF
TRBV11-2 ASSLGPQSYQPQH
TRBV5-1 ASSLGAGNAEAF
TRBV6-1 ASRELAGVSTDTQY
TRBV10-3 AISESRGDSYDRRY
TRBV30 AWSAHNSGNTIY
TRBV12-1 ASSFCGAQFLNQPQH
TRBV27 ASTRTGGSIGYT
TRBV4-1 ASSQTSGGLYEQY
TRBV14 ASSQPGGRGVNTEAF
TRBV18 ASSPRPGLGDGYT
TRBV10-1 ASSEPGECNQPQH
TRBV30 AWSRTAYQPQH
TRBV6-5 ASSHVGGSGNTIY
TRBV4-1 ASSQPSGAHNEQF
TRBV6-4 ASRGEGQPQH
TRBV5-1 ASSLASETQY
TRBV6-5 ASSYSDRGVYGYT
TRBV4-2 ASSLTHESYEQY
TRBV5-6 ASSLTRDRALSNQPQH
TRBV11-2 ASSLNTVANEQY
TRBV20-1 SASPPGLDNEQF
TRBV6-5 ASTPPGMKETQY
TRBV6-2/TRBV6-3 ASSSTGGSYEQY
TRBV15 ATGQSYNYGYT
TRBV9 ASSSVGESTDTQY
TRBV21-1 ASSKASGTWEEKLF
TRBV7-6 ASSPGDRGNQPQH
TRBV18 ASSPTGSSYNEQF
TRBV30 AWGPGISPIYGYT
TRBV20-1 SATGEEQY
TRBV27 ASSPRTGADQPQH
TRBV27 ASSLRQGFSPLH
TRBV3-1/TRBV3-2 ASSQVINQPQH
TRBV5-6 ASSSETGVNTEAF
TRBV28 ASSLLSGFDTEAF
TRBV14 ASSLRHGAYNEQF
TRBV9 ASSVGGANTGELF
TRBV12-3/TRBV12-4 ASSPGWHTQY